This passage covers 28 T cell receptor beta chains from one sample sequenced in a study of CD8 T cells in ankylosing spondylitis. TCRdb analysed the 5' RACE reads with MiXCR anew, one entry per CDR3 protein. The sample includes a few hundred thousand distinct CDR3 sequences, about 18% seen only once; the top ten take roughly 34%. Sequencing input: blood, either unsorted or a sorted T cell fraction (not recorded which). These receptors were collected from a male donor with ankylosing spondylitis or in good health (not recorded which).

CDR3 protein: CASRPTSGSSYEQYF. In DNA, the CDR3 is TGTGCCAGCAGACCCACTAGCGGAAGCTCCTACGAGCAGTACTTC. This rearrangement joins TRBV6-2 or TRBV6-3 to TRBJ2-7, with 8 bases lining up with TRBD2. Per germline, CDR1 MNHEY and CDR2 SVGEGT. The CDR3 consists of 15 residues. Trimming removed 6 bases from V and 0 bases from J; junction bases left unmatched: 7.

This clonotype was detected only a few times. The J gene is TRBJ2-1, the V gene TRBV7-9; D ambiguous. Between the trimmed V and J ends, which lost 4 bases and 10 bases, there was a span of 8 bases. CDR1 is SEHNR and CDR2 is FQNEAQ in the germline V gene (reference sequence). CDR3 length equals 11 residues. The CDR3 is CASSSGVEQFF. The CDR3 nucleotides are TGTGCCAGCAGCTCGGGTGTCGAGCAGTTCTTC.

The chain uses TRBV11-2 and TRBJ2-3; 8 bases are a match to TRBD1. The CDR3 consists of 17 residues. V dropped 4 bases and J dropped 4; count of bases not matched to a gene: 13. The V gene's germline CDR1 is SGHAT and CDR2 FQNNGV. CDR3 DNA: TGTGCCAGCAGCTCCGAACAGGGGGACCTGAGGCCAGATACGCAGTATTTT. Its translation: CASSSEQGDLRPDTQYF.

The sample holds many counts of this clonotype. The V and J genes are TRBV29-1 and TRBJ1-1; D remains ambiguous. Between the trimmed V and J ends, which lost 3 bases and 4 bases, there was a span of 9 bases. CDR1 is SQVTM and CDR2 is ANQGSEA in the germline V gene. The CDR3 length is 12 residues. CDR3 nucleotide sequence: TGCAGCGTTGAGACATTAAGCACTGAAGCTTTCTTT. As protein: CSVETLSTEAFF.

The chain is built from TRBV5-1 and TRBJ2-7; the D gene could be TRBD1 or TRBD2 (6 bases each). V lost 2 bases and J lost 4, with 16 bases in between. Germline assignment: CDR1 SGHRS and CDR2 YFSETQ. The CDR3 is 15 residues long. Here the CDR3 reads CASSLLGGAGYEQYF. Here the CDR3 DNA reads TGCGCCAGCAGCTTATTGGGGGGCGCAGGGTACGAGCAGTACTTC.

This clonotype was seen repeatedly, ten times or more. CDR3 protein: CASSLFRATGGELFF. The CDR3, as DNA: TGTGCCAGCAGCTTGTTCAGGGCTACGGGCGGGGAGCTGTTTTTT. The chain combines TRBV5-5 with TRBJ2-2, with TRBD1 as a possible D gene (5 bases). V shed 1 base and J shed 7 bases, with 14 bases lying between them. CDR3 length: 15 amino acids. CDR1 and CDR2 from the germline V gene are SGHKS and YYEKEE (reference sequence).

This clonotype was counted a few times. J is TRBJ2-1 and V is TRBV11-2, with D possibly matching TRBD2 (6 bases). CDR1 and CDR2 from the germline V gene are SGHAT and FQNNGV. The CDR3 spans 12 residues. V was trimmed by 7 bases and J by 7 bases, leaving 11 bases between them. CDR3 loop: CASTESGNEQFF. In nucleotides, the CDR3 is TGTGCCAGCACGGAAAGCGGGAATGAGCAGTTCTTC. Full variable domain (rest looked up from reference TRBV11-2 and TRBJ2-1): EAGVAQSPRYKIIEKRQSVAFWCNPISGHATLYWYQQILGQGPKLLIQFQNNGVVDDSQLPKDRFSAERLKGVDSTLKIQPAKLEDSAVYLCASTESGNEQFFGPGTRLTVL.

The chain carries TRBV12-3 or TRBV12-4 and TRBJ2-3; possible D gene TRBD2, 5 bases. The CDR3 contains 14 residues. V lost 4 bases and J 5 bases, leaving 13 bases between the germline ends. The CDR3 sequence: CASSSLRARDTQYF. The DNA of the CDR3 is TGTGCCAGCAGTTCTTTGAGGGCCAGAGATACGCAGTATTTT.

The chain couples TRBV12-3 or TRBV12-4 to TRBJ2-1; maybe TRBD2 (5 bases). V lost 10 bases, J lost 8 bases, and 24 bases lay in between. The CDR3 sequence is 15 residues long. The CDR3 region is CATRSRGDGSDEQFF. The DNA of the CDR3 is TGTGCCACCCGGAGCCGGGGAGACGGGTCCGATGAGCAGTTCTTC.

The chain employs TRBV4-3 and TRBJ1-6; D unresolved. The V and J ends lost 0 bases and 0 bases respectively, with 9 bases between them. In germline, CDR1 is LGHNA, CDR2 YSLEER. This CDR3 comprises 17 residues. CDR3 DNA: TGCGCCAGCAGCCAAGAACGTGGGCTCTCCTATAATTCACCCCTCCACTTT. This translates into CASSQERGLSYNSPLHF.

J is TRBJ2-1 and V is TRBV7-8; TRBD2 matches at 8 bases. In germline, CDR1 is SGHVS, CDR2 FQNEAQ. This CDR3 comprises 16 residues. V trimming: 4 bases; J trimming: 6 bases; junction bases outside the gene matches: 11. The CDR3 protein is CASSSAGTSDSNEQFF. Written as DNA, the CDR3 is TGTGCCAGCAGCTCAGCCGGGACTAGTGATTCCAATGAGCAGTTCTTC.

In this sample, this clonotype turned up a few times. This sequence joins TRBV5-5 and TRBJ2-2; 11 bases align to TRBD2. The trim removed 0 bases at V and 4 bases at J, leaving 5 bases unmatched. Germline loops: CDR1 SGHKS, CDR2 YYEKEE (reference sequence). CDR3 size: 17 residues. The DNA of the CDR3 is TGTGCCAGCAGCTTGGGACTAGCGGGACACGGCACCGGGGAGCTGTTTTTT. As protein: CASSLGLAGHGTGELFF.

At least ten counts were recorded for this clonotype. This chain links TRBV4-2 with TRBJ1-4, with D uncertain. V was clipped by 0 bases and J by 7 bases, with 15 bases between them. Germline V gene data show CDR1 as LGHNA and CDR2 as YNFKEQ. The CDR3 extends over 16 amino acids. DNA of the CDR3: TGTGCCAGCAGCCAAGATCGAACAGCCACGGGTGAAAAACTGTTTTTT. Translated: CASSQDRTATGEKLFF.

The J gene is TRBJ2-7, the V gene TRBV9; D not resolved. CDR1 is SGDLS, CDR2 YYNGEE, per germline. Trimming pared 0 bases from V and 3 bases from J, leaving 10 bases between. The CDR3 is made up of 14 amino acids. The CDR3 here is CASSVGGRFYEQYF. CDR3 bases: TGTGCCAGCAGCGTAGGCGGAAGGTTCTACGAGCAGTACTTC. Based on the CDR3 plus reference TRBV9 and TRBJ2-7, the full variable domain is DSGVTQTPKHLITATGQRVTLRCSPRSGDLSVYWYQQSLDQGLQFLIQYYNGEERAKGNILERFSAQQFPDLHSELNLSSLELGDSALYFCASSVGGRFYEQYFGPGTRLTVT.

This clonotype has more than one count but fewer than ten. The J gene is TRBJ2-1, the V gene TRBV27; D not resolved. The V gene's germline CDR1 is MNHEY and CDR2 SMNVEV (reference sequence). Between the trimmed V and J ends, which lost 6 bases and 0 bases, there was a span of 6 bases. CDR3 length: 13 residues. The CDR3 is CASRPGSYNEQFF. CDR3 bases: TGTGCCAGCAGACCGGGCTCCTACAATGAGCAGTTCTTC.

The chain uses TRBV12-3 or TRBV12-4 and TRBJ2-1; TRBD2 aligns across 8 bases. This CDR3 comprises 17 residues. J was trimmed by 0 bases and V by 0 bases; bases with no gene match: 4. The CDR3 bases are TGTGCCAGCAGTTTAGCTGGGAGCGGGAGCTCCTACAATGAGCAGTTCTTC. As protein: CASSLAGSGSSYNEQFF.

This clonotype was recorded a few times. The J gene is TRBJ2-1, the V gene TRBV6-1; 7 positions agree with TRBD1. With V trimmed by 5 bases and J by 0 bases, 7 bases remained unmatched. The CDR3 runs to 16 residues. Per the germline V gene, CDR1 is MNHNS and CDR2 is SASEGT. In DNA, the CDR3 is TGTGCCAGCAGTCCCGGGACAGCACCCTCCTACAATGAGCAGTTCTTC. Protein product: CASSPGTAPSYNEQFF.

The V call is TRBV3-1, the J call TRBJ2-7, with D tentatively TRBD2 (5 bases). Deletions cut 0 bases from V and 3 bases from J, with 12 bases between. There are 15 residues in the CDR3. Germline CDR1 reads LGHDT; CDR2 reads YNNKEL (reference sequence). CDR3 sequence reads: CASSQEFQRYYEQYF. In DNA, the CDR3 is TGTGCCAGCAGCCAAGAGTTCCAGCGGTACTACGAGCAGTACTTC.

This chain connects TRBV2 to TRBJ2-2; D possibly corresponds to TRBD2 (5 bases). Trimming cost V 6 bases and J 7 bases, with 12 bases left between them. This CDR3 comprises 13 residues. Germline V gives CDR1 SNHLY, CDR2 FYNNEI. The CDR3 nucleotides read TGTGCCAGCAGCGGCAGACGGGGCGGGGAGCTGTTTTTT. It specifies CASSGRRGGELFF. The full variable domain, in which reference TRBV2 and TRBJ2-2 provide the parts outside the CDR3, is EPEVTQTPSHQVTQMGQEVILRCVPISNHLYFYWYRQILGQKVEFLVSFYNNEISEKSEIFDDQFSVERPDGSNFTLKIRSTKLEDSAMYFCASSGRRGGELFFGEGSRLTVL.

This clonotype was observed a few times. The chain recombines TRBV12-3 or TRBV12-4 with TRBJ2-1; perhaps TRBD2 as D (5 bases). This CDR3 contains 19 residues. Trimming cost V 3 bases and J 0 bases, with 21 bases left between them. CDR3 sequence: CASSFSTAILDFSYNEQFF. CDR3 nucleotide sequence: TGTGCCAGCAGTTTCTCGACGGCCATACTGGACTTCTCCTACAATGAGCAGTTCTTC.

This chain uses TRBV4-1 with TRBJ2-2; unclear D gene. The germline gives CDR1 MGHRA, CDR2 YSYEKL. This CDR3 has 14 amino acids. Trimming pared 6 bases from V and 6 bases from J, leaving 14 bases between. Here the CDR3 DNA reads TGCGCCAGCAGTGCTACACAGATTTCCGGGGAGCTGTTTTTT. It encodes CASSATQISGELFF.

This clonotype has just a few counts. V usage is TRBV27 and J usage is TRBJ2-7; tentative D call: TRBD2 (6 bases). Germline assignment: CDR1 MNHEY and CDR2 SMNVEV (reference sequence). Trimming shortened V by 3 bases and J by 2 bases, and 11 bases separated the two germline ends. The CDR3 length is 14 residues. The CDR3 region is CASSLSPGAYEQYF. CDR3 nucleotide sequence: TGTGCCAGCAGTTTGTCGCCGGGAGCCTACGAGCAGTACTTC.

This clonotype has ten or more counts. The chain joins TRBV4-1 to TRBJ2-1; no reliable D call. Deletions cut 1 base from V and 5 bases from J, with 9 bases between. Germline CDR1 MGHRA, CDR2 YSYEKL. The CDR3 covers 14 residues. CDR3 bases: TGCGCCAGCAGCCAAGTCGGTCTCGACAATGAGCAGTTCTTC. It encodes CASSQVGLDNEQFF.

Written as DNA, the CDR3 is TGTGCCAGCACCACCCACCGAGGCCCAGAGAATCAGCCCCAGCATTTT. Amino acid sequence: CASTTHRGPENQPQHF. The chain is built from TRBV28 and TRBJ1-5, with D unclear. Trimming took 7 bases from V and 4 from J, leaving 20 bases between them. Germline assignment: CDR1 MDHEN and CDR2 SYDVKM. The CDR3 is made up of 16 amino acids.

About this clonotype itself: One junction end disagrees with the germline gene, perhaps due to a read error. The CDR3 protein is CARSLVSVWGATLSDEQFF. The CDR3 nucleotides read TGTGCCCGCAGTTTAGTAAGTGTTTGGGGCGCGACATTGTCCGATGAGCAGTTCTTC. This chain uses TRBV6-4 with TRBJ2-1, with D possibly matching TRBD1 (5 bases). Germline V gene sequence: CDR1 MRHNA, CDR2 SNTAGT. The CDR3 length is 19 residues.

This clonotype was seen only a few times. This chain uses TRBV7-9 with TRBJ2-1; 7 positions match TRBD2. V shed 5 bases and J 2 bases; nucleotides not matched to a gene: 9. Germline V lookup: CDR1 SEHNR, CDR2 FQNEAQ (reference sequence). The CDR3 runs to 16 residues. DNA of the CDR3: TGTGCCAGCAGCGACGGGCAGCGGGACGCCTACAATGAGCAGTTCTTC. Protein: CASSDGQRDAYNEQFF.

This clonotype came up many times. The chain joins TRBV15 to TRBJ2-7, with D possibly being TRBD2 (5 bases). The CDR3 covers 15 residues. Per germline, CDR1 LNHNV and CDR2 YYDKDF (reference sequence). V was trimmed by 1 base and J by 4 bases, leaving 14 bases between them. The CDR3 region is CATSRGAGWEYEQYF. Written as DNA, the CDR3 is TGTGCCACCAGCAGAGGTGCGGGTTGGGAATACGAGCAGTACTTC. Full variable domain (outside the CDR3, taken from reference TRBV15 and TRBJ2-7): DAMVIQNPRYQVTQFGKPVTLSCSQTLNHNVMYWYQQKSSQAPKLLFHYYDKDFNNEADTPDNFQSRRPNTSFCFLDIRSPGLGDTAMYLCATSRGAGWEYEQYFGPGTRLTVT.

The table lists this clonotype with a few counts. The genes are TRBV4-2 and TRBJ2-3; D unclear. This CDR3 spans 14 amino acids. V was pared by 5 bases and J by 2 bases, with 11 bases between. Germline V gives CDR1 LGHNA, CDR2 YNFKEQ. The DNA of the CDR3 is TGTGCCAGCAGCGGACGGGCGAACACAGATACGCAGTATTTT. It codes for CASSGRANTDTQYF.